This T cell receptor beta chain was documented in a study of blood T cell repertoires in COVID-19. Study background: PBMCs, B-cell-depleted T cells, or T cells were the source of the cDNA or gDNA that made up the material.

Generated by immunoSEQ multiplex PCR, the TCRdb table keeps only in-frame clones and is missing some. The data hold 70,000 to 80,000 clones, with roughly 82% observed a single time. This clone was seen more than once but under ten times. Per the germline V gene, CDR1 is SGHRS and CDR2 is YFSETQ. Losses at the gene ends were 4 bases for V and 5 bases for J; bases not matched to a gene: 10. This CDR3 is 16 amino acids long. V gene TRBV5-1 combines with J gene TRBJ2-2; TRBD2 agrees at 8 bases. The receptor's source is a woman of 80 years or more with acute or convalescent COVID-19. The sample consisted of peripheral blood. CDR3 loop: CASSPKAGVFTGELFF. The DNA of the CDR3 is TGCGCCAGCAGCCCCAAAGCGGGAGTTTTTACCGGGGAGCTGTTTTTT.